One sample yielded the 24 T cell receptor beta chains listed below, sequenced in a study of T cell repertoires in ileal Crohn's disease (dated by TCRdb to between 2018 and 2021). The library was prepared using the immunoSEQ multiplex PCR assay. In its TCRdb copy, this immuneACCESS table keeps in-frame sequences only and misses some clones. Where compared with another copy, unresolved V genes explain less than half of these, and the others have no known cause. This sample gives about 13,000 clones in total; 70% to 90% of them show up just once. The top ten constitute about a sixth of the sample. Interpreted using the paper, the time point label stands for: neoterminal ileum biopsy at postoperative endoscopy, about 6 months after surgery. The sequencing input was ileal tissue. The source is an adult with Crohn's disease.

The chain employs TRBV6-6 and TRBJ2-7, with D perhaps TRBD1 (7 bases). V was cut by 7 bases and J by 7 bases, with 20 bases left in between. The CDR3 extends over 14 amino acids. CDR1 is MNHNY, CDR2 SVGAGI, per germline (reference sequence). For the CDR3, the DNA is TGTGCCAGCATTGGCGGGACAGTCTTGGGAGAGCAGTACTTC. Amino acids: CASIGGTVLGEQYF.

This chain uses TRBV7-2 with TRBJ1-2; a possible D gene is TRBD1 (6 bases). CDR1 is SGHTA and CDR2 is FQGNSA in the germline V gene. CDR3 length: 13 amino acids. V dropped 3 bases and J dropped 5 bases, with 10 bases sitting between them. Written as DNA, the CDR3 is TGTGCCAGCAGCTTGGGGACACGTTATGGCTACACCTTC. Encoded protein: CASSLGTRYGYTF.

V gene TRBV7-2 combines with J gene TRBJ2-7, with a tentative D call TRBD2 (6 bases). V lost 0 bases and J lost 5, with 17 bases in between. Germline loops: CDR1 SGHTA, CDR2 FQGNSA. The CDR3 covers 16 residues. This chain's CDR3 is CASSLARVGGANEQYF. CDR3 in DNA: TGTGCCAGCAGCTTAGCTCGAGTGGGGGGTGCGAACGAGCAGTACTTC.

The gene calls are TRBV30 and TRBJ1-5, with 7 bases fitting TRBD1. The length of the CDR3 is 15 residues. Germline V gene sequence: CDR1 GTSNPN, CDR2 SVGIG (reference sequence). With V trimmed by 0 bases and J by 5 bases, 7 bases remained unmatched. Here the CDR3 reads CAWSVSPGGHQPQHF. The CDR3 DNA follows: TGTGCCTGGAGTGTAAGTCCAGGGGGGCATCAGCCCCAGCATTTT.

The V and J genes are TRBV19 and TRBJ2-6, with 9 bases that match TRBD1. J lost 0 bases, V lost 5 bases, and 8 bases had no gene match. CDR1 and CDR2 from the germline V gene are LNHDA and SQIVND (reference sequence). This CDR3 has 18 amino acids. The CDR3: CASSLGTGTGSGANVLTF. The CDR3 DNA reads TGTGCCAGTAGTTTAGGGACAGGGACGGGCTCTGGGGCCAACGTCCTGACTTTC.

The chain recombines TRBV29-1 with TRBJ2-7, with TRBD1 matching over 9 bases. Trimming cost V 5 bases and J 0 bases; bases outside gene matches: 8. The CDR3 runs to 15 residues. Germline CDR1 and CDR2: SQVTM and ANQGSEA. In DNA form, the CDR3 reads TGCAGCGTTAGACGGGACAGGGCCAACTCCTACGAGCAGTACTTC. It encodes CSVRRDRANSYEQYF.

This clone occurred once. J is TRBJ2-7 and V is TRBV7-2, with 11 bases identical to TRBD2. The V gene end was trimmed by 5 bases and the J gene end by 7 bases; junction bases not matched to a gene: 7. CDR3 length: 14 amino acids. Germline V gene sequence: CDR1 SGHTA, CDR2 FQGNSA. CDR3 residues: CASSNSGGAREQYF. Here the CDR3 DNA reads TGTGCCAGCAGCAATAGCGGGGGGGCGAGGGAGCAGTACTTC.

This clone has only one observation. V is TRBV19 and J is TRBJ2-3; TRBD1 is a possible D gene (5 bases). Germline CDR1 reads LNHDA; CDR2 reads SQIVND (reference sequence). CDR3 length: 17 amino acids. V dropped 2 bases and J dropped 5 bases, with 20 bases sitting between them. In nucleotides, the CDR3 is TGTGCCAGTAGTATATGGAAACGGACACCATCCTTAGATACGCAGTATTTT. The encoded protein is CASSIWKRTPSLDTQYF.

The chain combines TRBV5-1 with TRBJ1-2; unclear D gene. This CDR3 comprises 14 residues. Trimming pared 2 bases from V and 4 bases from J, leaving 12 bases between. The germline V gene encodes CDR1 SGHRS and CDR2 YFSETQ. This CDR3 is CASSFDMSSYGYTF. The CDR3, as DNA: TGCGCCAGCAGCTTCGACATGTCGAGCTATGGCTACACCTTC.

The gene calls are TRBV27 and TRBJ2-7; perhaps TRBD1 as D (6 bases). Germline values: CDR1 MNHEY, CDR2 SMNVEV (reference sequence). This CDR3 is 15 amino acids long. Trimming removed 4 bases at V and 0 bases at J, with 13 bases between. In DNA, the CDR3 is TGTGCCAGCAGTTGGGAGACAGGAAGCTCCTACGAGCAGTACTTC. Translated, it gives CASSWETGSSYEQYF.

The V call is TRBV9, the J call TRBJ1-2, with 8 bases that match TRBD1. The CDR3 is 15 amino acids. V gave up 0 bases and J gave up 4 bases; unmatched junction bases: 5. The germline gives CDR1 SGDLS, CDR2 YYNGEE. The CDR3 nucleotides are TGTGCCAGCAGCGTAGATAGGACAGGGATCTATGGCTACACCTTC. Translation gives CASSVDRTGIYGYTF. Drawing the rest from reference TRBV9 and TRBJ1-2, the complete variable domain is DSGVTQTPKHLITATGQRVTLRCSPRSGDLSVYWYQQSLDQGLQFLIQYYNGEERAKGNILERFSAQQFPDLHSELNLSSLELGDSALYFCASSVDRTGIYGYTFGSGTRLTVV.

The V and J genes are TRBV6-5 and TRBJ1-2; TRBD1 agrees at 8 bases. Germline V gene lookup returns CDR1 MNHEY and CDR2 SVGAGI. Germline trimming cut 7 bases from V and 4 bases from J; bases unmatched to any gene: 5. This CDR3 is 13 amino acids long. CDR3 sequence: CASTRTGSYGYTF. For the CDR3, the DNA is TGTGCCAGCACGCGGACAGGGTCCTATGGCTACACCTTC.

Comment on this clone: The identical CDR3 is also encoded by other nucleotide sequences in the sample. The V and J genes are TRBV9 and TRBJ2-7; D perhaps matches TRBD2 (6 bases). Trimming left V 0 bases short and J 3 bases short, with 7 bases between. Germline V gene data show CDR1 as SGDLS and CDR2 as YYNGEE. CDR3 length: 13 amino acids. The CDR3 nucleotides are TGTGCCAGCAGCGTAGGCGGGGACTACGAGCAGTACTTC. Amino acid sequence: CASSVGGDYEQYF.

The chain couples TRBV21-1 to TRBJ2-6; the D segment call TRBD1 is taken from the table without a DNA check. TRBV21-1 is marked as a pseudogene. The CDR3 has 20 residues. CDR3 residues: CASSKASRDRGPSGANVLTF. CDR3 DNA sequence: TGTGCCAGCAGCAAAGCTTCCCGGGACAGGGGACCCTCTGGGGCCAACGTCCTGACTTTC.

This rearrangement joins TRBV6-1 to TRBJ2-2; 9 nucleotides match TRBD1. V trimming: 6 bases; J trimming: 4 bases; junction bases outside the gene matches: 3. CDR1 MNHNS and CDR2 SASEGT come from the germline V gene. CDR3 length: 14 residues. The CDR3 reads CASRDRGSTGELFF. Written as DNA, the CDR3 is TGTGCCAGCAGGGACAGGGGATCCACCGGGGAGCTGTTTTTT.

V and J are TRBV19 and TRBJ1-2; D remains unclear. CDR1 and CDR2 (germline): LNHDA, SQIVND (reference sequence). V shed 4 bases and J shed 0 bases, with 9 bases lying between them. The CDR3 consists of 14 residues. The CDR3 here is CASSTSRANYGYTF. The CDR3 DNA follows: TGTGCCAGTAGTACCTCGAGGGCTAACTATGGCTACACCTTC.

The genes are TRBV6-6 and TRBJ1-3; the match to TRBD1 covers 7 bases. Trimming removed 6 bases from V and 3 bases from J; junction bases left unmatched: 5. Germline CDR1 is MNHNY and CDR2 is SVGAGI (reference sequence). The CDR3 length is 14 residues. The CDR3: CASRVTGVGNTIYF. For the CDR3, the DNA is TGTGCCAGCAGGGTTACAGGGGTTGGAAACACCATATATTTT.

This chain links TRBV11-1 with TRBJ2-7, with a possible D match to TRBD2 (5 bases). V was shortened by 3 bases and J by 6 bases, with 15 bases between the two germline ends. CDR1 and CDR2 (germline): SGHAT, FQDESV (reference sequence). This CDR3 region has 14 residues. CDR3 sequence: CASSFSGNKGEQYF. CDR3 in DNA: TGTGCCAGCAGCTTTTCGGGGAACAAGGGCGAGCAGTACTTC.

The genes are TRBV4-1 and TRBJ2-7; weak D call: TRBD2 (6 bases). Germline V lookup: CDR1 MGHRA, CDR2 YSYEKL. CDR3 length: 15 amino acids. Trimming removed 0 bases from V and 4 bases from J, with 13 bases in between. The CDR3 DNA reads TGCGCCAGCAGCCAAGAGGAGGGCCGATGGTACGAGCAGTACTTC. Residues: CASSQEEGRWYEQYF.

The chain links TRBV4-2 to TRBJ1-1; the match to TRBD1 covers 7 bases. Germline-derived CDR1 and CDR2 are LGHNA and YNFKEQ. This CDR3 contains 16 residues. V shed 2 bases and J 5 bases; nucleotides not matched to a gene: 11. The CDR3 reads CASSQTPRTGGTEAFF. The CDR3 DNA follows: TGTGCCAGCAGCCAAACCCCGAGGACAGGTGGGACTGAAGCTTTCTTT.

The chain joins TRBV11-2 to TRBJ2-1; the match to TRBD2 covers 9 bases. Germline V CDR1 and CDR2: SGHAT, FQNNGV. The V and J ends lost 0 bases and 6 bases, in that order; junction bases with no gene match: 9. This CDR3 region has 17 residues. The CDR3 DNA sequence: TGTGCCAGCAGCTTAGATAGGAGCGGGGGGTCTTCCAATGAGCAGTTCTTC. Its protein product is CASSLDRSGGSSNEQFF. The full variable domain, completed using reference TRBV11-2 and TRBJ2-1, is EAGVAQSPRYKIIEKRQSVAFWCNPISGHATLYWYQQILGQGPKLLIQFQNNGVVDDSQLPKDRFSAERLKGVDSTLKIQPAKLEDSAVYLCASSLDRSGGSSNEQFFGPGTRLTVL.

This chain joins TRBV7-2 and TRBJ1-2; D gene ambiguous. The germline V gene has CDR1 SGHTA and CDR2 FQGNSA. The V gene lost 3 bases and the J gene lost 8 bases, with 10 bases spanning the gap. The CDR3 consists of 12 residues. DNA for the CDR3: TGTGCCAGCAGCTTGAGTCTTCGGGGCTACACCTTC. Amino acid sequence: CASSLSLRGYTF.

This clone appeared a few times. The gene calls are TRBV6-5 and TRBJ2-7, with a tentative D call TRBD1 (5 bases). Germline V CDR1 and CDR2: MNHEY, SVGAGI. The germline V and J ends were trimmed by 4 bases and 2 bases, with 18 bases remaining between them. The CDR3 runs 16 residues. The CDR3 bases are TGTGCCAGCAGTTCCCCAAGGCAGGGCTCGACCTACGAGCAGTACTTC. Its protein product is CASSSPRQGSTYEQYF.

The rearrangement uses TRBV5-8 and TRBJ1-1; the D gene is possibly TRBD1 (5 bases). This CDR3 is built from 14 residues. Germline-derived CDR1 and CDR2 are SGHTS and YDEGEE. V was clipped by 1 base and J by 4 bases, with 11 bases between them. DNA of the CDR3: TGTGCCAGCAGCTTGAGGGGCATGGGCACTGAAGCTTTCTTT. Protein: CASSLRGMGTEAFF.